The T cell receptor (beta chain) described here comes from a study of shared clonotypes between healthy human individuals. The germline V and J ends were trimmed by 2 bases and 7 bases, with 19 bases remaining between them. Germline-derived CDR1 and CDR2 are SGHRS and YFSETQ. The CDR3 sequence is 16 residues long. Naive CD8 cells lacked CD45RO, underwent positive selection for CCR7 and left out terminally differentiated effector memory CD45RA+ cells. The repertoire was sequenced with immunoSEQ multiplex PCR; TCRdb's copy has only in-frame clones and lacks some. The sample has around 1.9 million clones, roughly 95% seen once; the top ten hold less than 2%.

This sequence joins TRBV5-1 and TRBJ2-1; weak D call: TRBD1 (5 bases). This receptor was obtained from a man aged 18 to 30 in good health. Some clones in this sample may be carry-over from other donors' samples. The sample taken for sequencing was naive CD8+ T cells from PBMCs. CDR3 coding DNA: TGCGCCAGCAGCTTAGGGGCAATTCCCTCCGGGAATGAGCAGTTCTTC. Translation gives CASSLGAIPSGNEQFF.